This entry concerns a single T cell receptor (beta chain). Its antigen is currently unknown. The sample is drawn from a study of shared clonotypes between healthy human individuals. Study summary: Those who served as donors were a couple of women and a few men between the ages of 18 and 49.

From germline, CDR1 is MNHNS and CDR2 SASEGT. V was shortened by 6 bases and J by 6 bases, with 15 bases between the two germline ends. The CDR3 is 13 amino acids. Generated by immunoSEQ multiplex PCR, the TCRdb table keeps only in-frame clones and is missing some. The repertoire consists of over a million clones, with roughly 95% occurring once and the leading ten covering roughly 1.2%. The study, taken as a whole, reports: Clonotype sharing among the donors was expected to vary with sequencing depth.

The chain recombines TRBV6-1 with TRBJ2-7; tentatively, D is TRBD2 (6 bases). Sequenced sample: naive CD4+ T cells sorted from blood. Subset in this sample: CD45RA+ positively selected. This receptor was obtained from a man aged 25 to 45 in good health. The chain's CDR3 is CASREPRGTEQYF. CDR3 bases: TGTGCCAGCAGGGAGCCCCGGGGGACCGAGCAGTACTTC.